Listed below are T cell receptor beta chains from one sample, sequenced in a study of T-cell memory formation after mild COVID-19. TCRdb analysed the 5' RACE reads with MiXCR anew, one entry per CDR3 protein. The table lists 500,000 to 650,000 distinct CDR3 sequences, 20% to 25% of them singletons. Sequencing input: PBMCs or a T cell subset sorted from them (not recorded which). The receptors come from an adult woman who had mild COVID-19 (a few samples of this study predate the infection). Cell type and time point are not known. The CDR3 runs from the conserved cysteine through the conserved F or W. D genes are given only for firm matches. Expanded clones get a size class; other rows say once, few or many, or leave the size out.

v_gene	abundance	j_gene	d_gene	CDR3nt	CDR3aa
TRBV7-9	few	TRBJ2-7	NA	TGTGCCAGCAGCTCCCCCCGCAGGACCACCTACGAGCAGTACTTC	CASSSPRRTTYEQYF
TRBV5-6	few	TRBJ2-6	TRBD1	TGTGCCAGCAGCTTGGTCCCAGGGGGCACTGGGGCCAACGTCCTGACTTTC	CASSLVPGGTGANVLTF
TRBV7-9	NA	TRBJ2-2	NA	TGTGCCAGCCGGGATACAGGGAACACCGGGGAGCTGTTTTTT	CASRDTGNTGELFF
TRBV15	NA	TRBJ1-1	NA	TGTGCCACCAGCAGAGAGGGTCCAGCTGAAGCTTTCTTT	CATSREGPAEAFF
TRBV20-1	NA	TRBJ2-3	NA	TGCAGTGCTAGAGATGAACGGGAGTCGGCAGATACGCAGTATTTT	CSARDERESADTQYF
TRBV7-6	few	TRBJ2-2	TRBD2	TGTGCCAGCAGCTTAGACCCCCGACTAGCGGGGGACACCGGGGAGCTGTTTTTT	CASSLDPRLAGDTGELFF
TRBV7-9	few	TRBJ2-6	TRBD1	TGTGCCAGCAGAAGGGTGGTGGGACAGGCGCCTTCCGGAGCCGTCCTGACTTTC	CASRRVVGQAPSGAVLTF
TRBV7-3	NA	TRBJ2-2	NA	TGTGCCAGCAGCCCATCCCATTCCGGGGAGCTGTTTTTT	CASSPSHSGELFF
TRBV7-9	NA	TRBJ2-5	TRBD1	TGTGCCAGCAGCTCAAAGCACGGGGACAGCTCCCAAGAGACCCAGTACTTC	CASSSKHGDSSQETQYF
TRBV3-1	NA	TRBJ2-7	NA	TGTGCCAGCAGCGCGATGGCTGCTCTGCACTACGAGCAGTACTTC	CASSAMAALHYEQYF
TRBV5-1	NA	TRBJ1-1	NA	TGCGCTACGGACGGAGAAAACACTGAAGCTTTCTTT	CATDGENTEAFF
TRBV29-1	NA	TRBJ2-6	NA	TGCAGCGTTGAAAGCACTAGCTATCCCTCTGGGGCCAACGTCCTGACTTTC	CSVESTSYPSGANVLTF
TRBV6-5	few	TRBJ2-7	NA	TGTGCCAGCAGTTACTCGGGAGGTAGCGGCCTCTCCTACGAGCAGTACTTC	CASSYSGGSGLSYEQYF
TRBV6-1	NA	TRBJ2-5	NA	TGTGCCAGCTTATTAGAGACCCAGTACTTC	CASLLETQYF
TRBV14	many	TRBJ2-7	TRBD1	TGTGCCAGCAGGGGGACAGGGGCCGAATACTACGAGCAGTACTTC	CASRGTGAEYYEQYF
TRBV20-1	once	TRBJ1-4	NA	TGCAGTGCGCGAAATTATGGGGGGCGTGAGGAAAAACTGTTTTTT	CSARNYGGREEKLFF
TRBV20-1	few	TRBJ2-3	NA	TGCAGTGCTAGACATGGGAGCACAGATACGCAGTATTTT	CSARHGSTDTQYF
TRBV29-1	few	TRBJ2-5	NA	TGCAGCGTTCGGGGGGACAGCCAAGAGACCCAGTACTTC	CSVRGDSQETQYF
TRBV11-2	few	TRBJ2-1	NA	TGTGCCAGCAGCTTAGTGGGTACGACTAGGATTGGAAGGAATGAGCAGTTCTTC	CASSLVGTTRIGRNEQFF
TRBV7-9	many	TRBJ2-3	NA	TGTGCCAGCAGCTTGAGCGGACGCACAGATACGCAGTATTTT	CASSLSGRTDTQYF
TRBV20-1	NA	TRBJ2-1	TRBD2	TGCAGTGCTAGAGATTCTAGCGGGGGCCTCTCCTACAATGAGCAGTTCTTC	CSARDSSGGLSYNEQFF
TRBV24-1	few	TRBJ1-2	NA	TGTGCCACCAGTGATTTAGGGGGAAGCTACACCTTC	CATSDLGGSYTF
TRBV15	few	TRBJ2-7	NA	TGTGCCACCAGCTCCCAAACGGGACGGAGCTACGAGCAGTACTTC	CATSSQTGRSYEQYF
TRBV18	NA	TRBJ1-1	NA	TGTGCCAGCTCAGGTTTGGGCAGTAACACTGAAGCTTTCTTT	CASSGLGSNTEAFF
TRBV7-6	many	TRBJ2-3	TRBD2	TGTGCCAGCAGCTCGACTAGCGGGAATGTACGAGATACGCAGTATTTT	CASSSTSGNVRDTQYF
TRBV7-3	few	TRBJ1-1	NA	TGTGCCAGCAGCTTAACCGGGGGCGAAGCTTTCTTT	CASSLTGGEAFF
TRBV19	once	TRBJ2-7	NA	TGTGCCAGTAGTCCCCGCCCTAAGGACGAGCAGTACTTC	CASSPRPKDEQYF
TRBV7-9	NA	TRBJ2-3	NA	TGTGCCAGCAGCTTTCTAGCCCCAGATACGCAGTATTTT	CASSFLAPDTQYF
TRBV24-1	few	TRBJ2-3	TRBD1	TGTGCCACCAGTGATGACGGGACAGCCACAGATACGCAGTATTTT	CATSDDGTATDTQYF
TRBV12-3/TRBV12-4	few	TRBJ2-2	NA	TGTGCCAGCAGCTCACTTGGGACTTGGGCGACCGGGGAGCTGTTTTTT	CASSSLGTWATGELFF
TRBV24-1	few	TRBJ2-1	TRBD1	TGTGCCACCAGTGATTTGGGGACAGGGGCCAATGAGCAGTTCTTC	CATSDLGTGANEQFF
TRBV20-1	few	TRBJ2-1	TRBD1	TGCAGTGCTAGAGGCTGGACAGGGGGATCGTCGGCCTACAATGAGCAGTTCTTC	CSARGWTGGSSAYNEQFF
TRBV21-1	NA	TRBJ1-5	NA	TGTGCCGGGGCCGACAGGGGTAGCAATCAGCCCCAGCATTTT	CAGADRGSNQPQHF
TRBV6-1	NA	TRBJ2-2	TRBD1	TGTGCCAGCAGTGACAGGGGGCGCACCGGGGAGCTGTTTTTT	CASSDRGRTGELFF
TRBV7-9	few	TRBJ1-1	NA	TGTGCCAGCAGCAGACTCCGGTCGGACACTGAAGCTTTCTTT	CASSRLRSDTEAFF
TRBV7-9	many	TRBJ2-7	NA	TGTGCCAGCAGCCTCAGACCCTACGAGCAGTACTTC	CASSLRPYEQYF
TRBV6-2/TRBV6-3	few	TRBJ2-1	NA	TGTGCCAGCAAAAACGCCGGACAGAGCGGCGAGCAGTTCTTC	CASKNAGQSGEQFF